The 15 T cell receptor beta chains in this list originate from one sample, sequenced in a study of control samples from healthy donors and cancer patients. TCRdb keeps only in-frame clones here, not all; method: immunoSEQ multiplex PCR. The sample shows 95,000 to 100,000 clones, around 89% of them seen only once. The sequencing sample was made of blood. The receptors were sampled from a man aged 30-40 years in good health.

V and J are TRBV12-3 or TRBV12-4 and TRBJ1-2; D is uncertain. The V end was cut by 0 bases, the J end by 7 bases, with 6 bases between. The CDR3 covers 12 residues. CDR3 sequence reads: CASSLALFGYTF. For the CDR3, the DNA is TGTGCCAGCAGTTTAGCGCTCTTTGGCTACACCTTC.

For the CDR3, the DNA is TGTGCCAGCAGCGTAGGGCTAGACCTGCGCACAGATACGCAGTATTTT. Amino acid sequence: CASSVGLDLRTDTQYF. J is TRBJ2-3 and V is TRBV9, with D unresolved. The CDR3 contains 16 residues. The germline V gene has CDR1 SGDLS and CDR2 YYNGEE. Between the trimmed V and J ends, which lost 0 bases and 1 base, there was a span of 12 bases.

CDR3 nucleotide sequence: TGTGCCAGTAGTATCGGCAGGGGTCCTACCGGGTCTGGGGCCAACGTCCTGACTTTC. Encoded protein: CASSIGRGPTGSGANVLTF. V and J are TRBV19 and TRBJ2-6; perhaps TRBD1 as D (6 bases). The CDR3 extends over 19 amino acids. The germline V gene encodes CDR1 LNHDA and CDR2 SQIVND (reference sequence). Trimming removed 3 bases from V and 1 base from J, with 19 bases in between.

CDR3 coding DNA: TGTGCCAGCAGCTCTAGCCAGTATCGCGGCTACACCTTC. Protein: CASSSSQYRGYTF. The chain couples TRBV7-3 to TRBJ1-2, with D hard to call. V lost 4 bases, J lost 8 bases, and 14 bases lay in between. CDR1 is SGHTA, CDR2 FQGTGA, per germline. The CDR3 sequence is 13 residues long.

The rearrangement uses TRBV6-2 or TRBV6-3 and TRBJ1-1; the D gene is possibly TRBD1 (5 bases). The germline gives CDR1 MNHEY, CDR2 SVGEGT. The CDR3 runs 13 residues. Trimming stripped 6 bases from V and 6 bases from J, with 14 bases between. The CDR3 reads CASSRDGNPEAFF. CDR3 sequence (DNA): TGTGCCAGCAGCCGGGACGGTAATCCTGAAGCTTTCTTT.

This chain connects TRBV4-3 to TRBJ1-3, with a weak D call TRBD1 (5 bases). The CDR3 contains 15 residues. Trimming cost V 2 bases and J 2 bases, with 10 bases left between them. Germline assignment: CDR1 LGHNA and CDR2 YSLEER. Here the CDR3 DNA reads TGCGCCAGCAGCCAATCACCGGGACCTGGAAACACCATATATTTT. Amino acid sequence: CASSQSPGPGNTIYF.

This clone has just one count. The CDR3 bases are TGTGCCAGCAGCCAAGGACAGAAAAATTCACCCCTCCACTTT. Residues: CASSQGQKNSPLHF. V gene TRBV3-1 (or the pseudogene TRBV3-2) combines with J gene TRBJ1-6; perhaps TRBD1 as D (5 bases). The V and J ends lost 1 base and 7 bases respectively, with 8 bases between them. Germline assignment: CDR1 LGHDT and CDR2 YNNKEL (reference sequence). The CDR3 totals 14 residues.

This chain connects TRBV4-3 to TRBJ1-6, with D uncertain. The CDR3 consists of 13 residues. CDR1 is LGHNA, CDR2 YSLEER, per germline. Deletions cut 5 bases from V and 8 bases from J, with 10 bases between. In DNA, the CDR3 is TGCGCCAGCAGCTTTGATGAGGATTCACCCCTCCACTTT. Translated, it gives CASSFDEDSPLHF.

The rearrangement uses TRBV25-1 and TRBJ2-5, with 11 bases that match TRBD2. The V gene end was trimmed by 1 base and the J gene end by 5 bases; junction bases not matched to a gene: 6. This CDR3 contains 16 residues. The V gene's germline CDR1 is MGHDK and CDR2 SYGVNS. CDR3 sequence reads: CASSESRASGRETQYF. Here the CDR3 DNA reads TGTGCCAGCAGTGAATCTAGGGCTAGCGGGAGGGAGACCCAGTACTTC.

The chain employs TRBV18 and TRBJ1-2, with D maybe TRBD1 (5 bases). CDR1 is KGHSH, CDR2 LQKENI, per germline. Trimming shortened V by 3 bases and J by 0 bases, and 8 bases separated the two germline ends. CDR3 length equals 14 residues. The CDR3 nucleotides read TGTGCCAGCTCACCGGGACGGACTAACTATGGCTACACCTTC. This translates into CASSPGRTNYGYTF.

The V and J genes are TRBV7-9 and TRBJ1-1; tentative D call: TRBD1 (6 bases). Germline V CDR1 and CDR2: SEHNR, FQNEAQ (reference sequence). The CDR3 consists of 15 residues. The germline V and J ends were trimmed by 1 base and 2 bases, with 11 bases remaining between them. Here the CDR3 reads CASSLGGGANTEAFF. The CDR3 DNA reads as TGTGCCAGCAGCTTAGGTGGGGGGGCTAACACTGAAGCTTTCTTT. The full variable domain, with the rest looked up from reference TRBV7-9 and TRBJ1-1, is DTGVSQNPRHKITKRGQNVTFRCDPISEHNRLYWYRQTLGQGPEFLTYFQNEAQLEKSRLLSDRFSAERPKGSFSTLEIQRTEQGDSAMYLCASSLGGGANTEAFFGQGTRLTVV.

CDR3 loop: CASSWAAGAFF. The CDR3 DNA reads as TGTGCCAGCAGTTGGGCCGCCGGGGCTTTCTTT. The chain employs TRBV6-2 or TRBV6-3 and TRBJ1-1; unclear D gene. The CDR3 covers 11 residues. Germline CDR1 and CDR2: MNHEY and SVGEGT. Trimming pared 4 bases from V and 11 bases from J, leaving 11 bases between.

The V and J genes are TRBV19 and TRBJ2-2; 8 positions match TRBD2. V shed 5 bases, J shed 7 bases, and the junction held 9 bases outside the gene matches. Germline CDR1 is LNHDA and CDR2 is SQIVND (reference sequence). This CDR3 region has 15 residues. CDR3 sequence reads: CASSEGGLAGGELFF. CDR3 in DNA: TGTGCCAGTAGTGAAGGAGGACTAGCTGGCGGGGAGCTGTTTTTT.

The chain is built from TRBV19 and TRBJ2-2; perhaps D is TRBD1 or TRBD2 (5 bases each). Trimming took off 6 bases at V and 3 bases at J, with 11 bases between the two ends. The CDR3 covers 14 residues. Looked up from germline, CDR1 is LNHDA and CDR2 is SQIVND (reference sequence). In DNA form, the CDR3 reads TGTGCCAGTAGACGGGACCCGTACACCGGGGAGCTGTTTTTT. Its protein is CASRRDPYTGELFF.

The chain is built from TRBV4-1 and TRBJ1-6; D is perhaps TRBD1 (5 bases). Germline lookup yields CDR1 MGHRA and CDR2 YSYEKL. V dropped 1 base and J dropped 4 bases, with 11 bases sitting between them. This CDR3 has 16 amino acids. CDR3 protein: CASSQARGPYNSPLHF. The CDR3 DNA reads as TGCGCCAGCAGCCAAGCGAGGGGTCCGTATAATTCACCCCTCCACTTT.